Below, 2 T cell receptor beta chains from the same sample are listed, as sequenced in a study of response to subunit inactivated influenza vaccine. Via MiXCR, TCRdb re-called the RT-PCR reads, giving one row per CDR3 protein. The repertoire holds about 570,000 distinct CDR3 sequences, over 9.5% seen once, with 10% in the top ten. The material was PBMCs from blood, obtained on the day of vaccination. These receptors all stem from a man aged 50-59 years who received an inactivated influenza vaccine.

This clonotype was seen ten or more times. This sequence joins TRBV27 and TRBJ2-7; D call uncertain. The germline V gene has CDR1 MNHEY and CDR2 SMNVEV (reference sequence). The length of the CDR3 is 14 residues. V was cut by 2 bases and J by 2 bases, with 10 bases left in between. The CDR3: CASSLGQSTYEQYF. The CDR3 nucleotides read TGTGCCAGCAGTTTAGGTCAATCCACCTACGAGCAGTACTTC.

A few counts support this clonotype. The chain uses TRBV20-1 and TRBJ1-6, with 7 bases that match TRBD1. Trimming took 6 bases from V and 5 from J; bases not matched to a gene: 10. The CDR3 sequence is 15 residues long. CDR1 is DFQATT, CDR2 SNEGSKA, per germline (reference sequence). In nucleotides, the CDR3 is TGCAGTGCCAGTACCTCAGGGGGAAATAATTCACCCCTCCACTTT. Its protein product is CSASTSGGNNSPLHF.